Given below is one T cell receptor (beta chain) in context. Its antigen specificity is not known. The sample holds no much larger clone one base away, and base qualities are not on file. Using the deep immunoSEQ assay, TCR CDR3 regions were amplified from genomic DNA by multiplex PCR. Genomic DNA extracted from each cell subset was distributed evenly over all wells of several immunoSEQ 96-well plates, and each plate served as one replicate. Each replicate PCR for sorted subsets received around 200 ng genomic DNA, equal to about 30,000 T cell genomes. The purified libraries were quantified using a Qubit 3.0 fluorometer, sized with a Bioanalyzer 2100, and then quantified again using the KAPA Library Quantification kit. Each immunoSEQ 96-well plate was sequenced on its own single-read 150-cycle Illumina NextSeq 550 flow cell. The authors processed their data as follows. Because the immunoSEQ output included only junctional sequences and no quality scores, the filtering could not be the same as the filtering used for full-length reads. To assign V/J genes and CDR3, sequences were annotated using PyIR, a Python wrapper for IgBLAST v1.9, with IMGT germline references. Reads were filtered out if the reads had weak V/J assignments (E-value above 1e-6), no CDR3, stop codons, out-of-frame junctions, or ambiguous translated residues. V3J clonotypes were defined as sequences sharing the same inferred V gene, J gene, and CDR3 amino acid sequence. To compute the percentage overlap between repertoires, the number of shared unique clonotypes was divided by the size of the smaller repertoire. RTK rarefaction, the Chao1 estimator, and Recon v2.1 estimates of unobserved clonotypes were used to assess repertoire richness. For all TCRbeta clonotypes obtained by the gDNA method from four donors, generation probabilities were computed with OLGA. The table comes from immuneACCESS by way of TCRdb, which keeps in-frame sequences with V and J called. Part of the clones is missing from these tables; in studies checked, under half for an unresolved V gene and the rest for unknown reasons. That table gives V, J and clone size, and the DNA gave D and trimming. For this sample there are roughly 1,800,000 clones; approximately 94% appear just once. Approximately 1.2% of the sample is held by the ten biggest clonotypes.

The data are from a study of shared clonotypes between healthy human individuals (dated by TCRdb to about 2020). A note on the overall study: A couple of women and a few men aged 18 to 49 years were included in the cohort. For each donor, CD4 naive and CD4 memory were each given three plates, CD8 naive was given two plates, and CD8 memory was given one plate. To estimate repertoire size and how much clonotypes are shared between individuals, the study performed deep sequencing of blood TCR repertoires from 4 to 6 healthy adults. Libraries were prepared and TCR repertoires were sequenced by different laboratories using diverse techniques, in order to increase sequencing depth and limit assay-specific biases. Leukapheresis yielded between about 0.85 and 10 billion PBMCs per donor. Broader findings and caveats from the paper: When several donors were compared, the shared fraction of clonotypes was around 5% for naive CD4, 3.5% for naive CD8, 2.3% for memory CD4, and roughly 0.4% for memory CD8. Incomplete sequencing was indicated by rarefaction of sorted-subset datasets, despite the large sequencing depth. Compared with non-shared clonotypes, the clonotypes found in all four sorted-subset donors had higher generation probabilities. Sampling was restricted to blood, and TCR repertoires in tissue are likely to differ from TCR repertoires in blood. The genetic and exposure-history diversity represented was limited by the small number of donors. Pairwise subsampling led to the expectation that sequencing depth would affect the degree of clonotype sharing among donors. Larger estimated clonotype richness was generally found for naive subsets than for memory subsets.

Trimming takes 6 bases from V and 0 bases from J, and the germline ends sit 17 bases apart. CDR1 and CDR2 (MDHEN, SYDVKM) derive from the germline V gene. The CDR3 contains 16 residues, cysteine and phenylalanine counted. Just CDR3 DNA is preserved here, 48 bases in frame from base 1. CD8 naive samples were CD45RO-negative cells positively selected for CCR7, giving a CD45RA+CCR7+ population that excluded TemRA cells. The donors were healthy, HIV-negative adults with no recently reported acute infections or vaccinations. Every donor was a Caucasian adult living in Nashville, Tennessee, USA. Blood was collected by leukapheresis, and PBMCs were isolated by Ficoll-Histopaque density gradient centrifugation and then cryopreserved in liquid nitrogen vapor phase. Analytical flow cytometry was used to check the purity and quantity of every magnetically sorted T cell population. From each sorted fraction, genomic DNA was isolated and quantified by UV absorbance on a Nanodrop 2000c.

The rearrangement joined TRBV28 to TRBJ2-5; the D gene is unclear. The sequenced material came from naive CD8+ T cells sorted from blood. The cell subset or site tag for this specimen amounts to: CD45RA+CCR7+. The sequence was collected from a man between 18 and 35 years old in good health. The CDR3 region: CASSSPGRSYQETQYF. The sequence in DNA is TGTGCCAGCAGCTCCCCTGGGCGGAGTTACCAAGAGACCCAGTACTTC. The CDR3 plus the reference TRBV28 and TRBJ2-5 genes for the other parts give the full variable domain: DVKVTQSSRYLVKRTGEKVFLECVQDMDHENMFWYRQDPGLGLRLIYFSYDVKMKEKGDIPEGYSVSREKKERFSLILESASTNQTSMYLCASSSPGRSYQETQYFGPGTRLLVL.